Included here is one TCR beta chain sequence, with context. The antigen remains undetermined. The data belong to a study of shared clonotypes between healthy human individuals. Study-wide results and caveats: Non-shared clonotypes were found to have lower generation probabilities than the clonotypes that were shared by all four of the sorted-subset donors.

Replicate PCRs run on sorted subsets employed about 220 ng DNA, roughly 30,000 T cell genomes. Libraries were prepared by immunoSEQ multiplex PCR; TCRdb keeps only in-frame clonotypes and omits some of them. The sample has 2 million to 2.5 million clones, roughly 93% seen once; the top ten hold approximately 0.35%. The germline gives CDR1 MNHEY, CDR2 SMNVEV (reference sequence). This CDR3 comprises 13 residues. V was cut by 4 bases and J by 1 base, with 7 bases left in between. Donors were healthy HIV-negative adults without recently reported acute infections or vaccinations. The study drew all its donors from Caucasian adults living in Nashville, Tennessee.

Material: naive CD4+ T cells from PBMCs. Subset described: CD45RA+ positively selected. The V and J genes are TRBV27 and TRBJ1-1; D not resolved. The clonotype comes from a man aged 18 to 30 in good health. Some clones in this sample may be carry-over from other donors' samples. The CDR3 region has the DNA TGTGCCAGCAGTTCACGGACGAACACTGAAGCTTTCTTT. Protein: CASSSRTNTEAFF.